The 11 T cell receptor beta chains presented below share a single source sample, sequenced in a study of blood T cells in healthy people across ages. Primers used in a second PCR of about 7 to 12 cycles were a sample-barcoded 5' primer and a J-beta primer mix. TCRdb re-called the 5' RACE reads with MiXCR, one entry per CDR3 protein. This table has about 730,000 distinct CDR3 sequences, roughly 43% appearing once. Sequencing was done on a sample of blood. The receptors were gathered from a woman in her sixties or seventies in good health.

This clonotype has just a few counts. This rearrangement joins TRBV2 to TRBJ2-7; 12 bases match TRBD1. Germline V gene data show CDR1 as SNHLY and CDR2 as FYNNEI. Trimming took 5 bases from V and 2 from J; bases not matched to a gene: 7. There are 16 residues in the CDR3. The CDR3, as DNA: TGTGCCAGCAGTCTGGGACAGGGGGCCCCCACCTACGAGCAGTACTTC. This gives the protein CASSLGQGAPTYEQYF.

V and J are TRBV11-1 and TRBJ2-7; 11 positions match TRBD2. Trimming took 5 bases from V and 0 from J; bases not matched to a gene: 3. This CDR3 is built from 15 residues. Looked up from germline, CDR1 is SGHAT and CDR2 is FQDESV (reference sequence). CDR3 amino acids: CASSQLAGVSYEQYF. CDR3 DNA sequence: TGTGCCAGCAGCCAACTAGCGGGGGTCTCCTACGAGCAGTACTTC.

The chain joins TRBV9 to TRBJ2-1; TRBD2 matches at 14 bases. This CDR3 comprises 17 residues. Germline V gives CDR1 SGDLS, CDR2 YYNGEE. J lost 3 bases, V lost 2 bases, and 4 bases had no gene match. CDR3 sequence reads: CASSVGGTSGSYNEQFF. Here the CDR3 DNA reads TGTGCCAGCAGCGTGGGTGGGACTAGCGGGAGCTACAATGAGCAGTTCTTC.

This clonotype was recorded once. This chain links TRBV20-1 with TRBJ2-3; 12 nucleotides line up with TRBD2. Germline CDR1 reads DFQATT; CDR2 reads SNEGSKA (reference sequence). Trimming took 4 bases from V and 1 from J; bases not matched to a gene: 3. CDR3 length equals 15 residues. CDR3 sequence: CSAKLAGGRTDTQYF. The CDR3 DNA reads TGCAGTGCTAAACTAGCGGGGGGTCGCACAGATACGCAGTATTTT.

The gene calls are TRBV9 and TRBJ2-5; D is undetermined. This CDR3 has 13 amino acids. Looked up from germline, CDR1 is SGDLS and CDR2 is YYNGEE. V lost 0 bases and J lost 5, with 8 bases in between. CDR3 coding DNA: TGTGCCAGCAGCGTAGAGGGTGTTGAGACCCAGTACTTC. It codes for CASSVEGVETQYF.

This clonotype occurred a few times. The chain's CDR3 is CASSAQDSPPGEQFF. The CDR3, as DNA: TGTGCCAGCAGCGCACAGGACAGCCCTCCCGGTGAGCAGTTCTTC. The chain carries TRBV7-7 and TRBJ2-1, with a tentative D call TRBD1 (6 bases). The CDR3 is 15 amino acids. Germline assignment: CDR1 SSHAT and CDR2 FNYEAQ (reference sequence). Trimming took 5 bases from V and 9 from J, leaving 20 bases between them.

This clonotype was detected ten times or more. This chain links TRBV29-1 with TRBJ2-7, with D possibly being TRBD1 (6 bases). CDR3 length: 12 residues. Germline V gene sequence: CDR1 SQVTM, CDR2 ANQGSEA. Deletions cut 7 bases from V and 0 bases from J, with 10 bases between. The CDR3 region has the DNA TGCAGCGCCTTGGACAGCTCCTACGAGCAGTACTTC. This codes for CSALDSSYEQYF.

The chain employs TRBV2 and TRBJ1-5; no reliable D call. CDR3 length: 15 residues. Germline CDR1 SNHLY, CDR2 FYNNEI. The V end was cut by 5 bases, the J end by 0 bases, with 11 bases between. The DNA of the CDR3 is TGTGCCAGCAGTCGGATGGGGAATAGCAATCAGCCCCAGCATTTT. Protein sequence: CASSRMGNSNQPQHF.

The gene calls are TRBV20-1 and TRBJ2-3; tentatively, D is TRBD2 (6 bases). Trimming left V 4 bases short and J 4 bases short, with 15 bases between. Germline CDR1 is DFQATT and CDR2 is SNEGSKA (reference sequence). The CDR3 consists of 14 residues. DNA of the CDR3: TGCAGTGCTATCCAGCCGGGAGCTTCAGATACGCAGTATTTT. Translating gives CSAIQPGASDTQYF.

This rearrangement joins TRBV2 to TRBJ2-7; possibly TRBD2 for D (6 bases). Trimming left V 5 bases short and J 1 base short, with 15 bases between. Germline-derived CDR1 and CDR2 are SNHLY and FYNNEI. This CDR3 has 15 residues. The CDR3 DNA sequence: TGTGCCAGCAGTAGTCTCCGGGACTCTTCCTACGAGCAGTACTTC. This codes for CASSSLRDSSYEQYF.

This clonotype was found a few times. This chain joins TRBV6-4 and TRBJ2-3; 9 bases fit TRBD2. Germline V gene sequence: CDR1 MRHNA, CDR2 SNTAGT. The V and J ends lost 5 bases and 6 bases, in that order; junction bases with no gene match: 6. The CDR3 extends over 14 amino acids. CDR3 in amino acids: CASSQSGGRDTQYF. Here the CDR3 DNA reads TGTGCCAGCAGTCAAAGCGGGGGGCGCGATACGCAGTATTTT.